This TCR beta chain was captured by sequencing in a study of follicular helper T cells after annual influenza vaccination. On the study more broadly: Across the 2013-2014, 2014-2015 and 2015-2016 vaccination seasons, some subjects were resampled. Study-level points and caveats: Just 10-20% of cells analyzed had recovered productive TCRB sequences. Yearly vaccinations repeatedly recalled conserved clonotypes in ICOS+CD38+ cTfh.

As to this clone: Antigen unknown.

Assay used: immunoSEQ multiplex PCR; TCRdb lists only in-frame clones, some missing. The table shows thousands of clones, with 82% occurring only once. Time point reported: 2015-2016 season, pre-vaccination. This TCR came from an adult who received the influenza vaccine. The source was CXCR5+ CD38- circulating T follicular helper cells from blood, collected on the day of influenza vaccination. Subset noted: circulating Tfh, non-naive CD4+CXCR5+PD-1+ (ICOS+CD38+ or ICOS-CD38-).

The CDR3: CASSLVLGQGVMDGYTF. As DNA, the CDR3 is TGCGCCAGCAGCTTGGTTTTAGGACAGGGGGTGATGGATGGCTACACCTTC. The chain has TRBV5-1 and TRBJ1-2, with 10 bases fitting TRBD1. The V segment lost 0 bases and the J segment 6 bases; nucleotides outside the gene matches: 11. Germline assignment: CDR1 SGHRS and CDR2 YFSETQ. The CDR3 runs 17 residues.